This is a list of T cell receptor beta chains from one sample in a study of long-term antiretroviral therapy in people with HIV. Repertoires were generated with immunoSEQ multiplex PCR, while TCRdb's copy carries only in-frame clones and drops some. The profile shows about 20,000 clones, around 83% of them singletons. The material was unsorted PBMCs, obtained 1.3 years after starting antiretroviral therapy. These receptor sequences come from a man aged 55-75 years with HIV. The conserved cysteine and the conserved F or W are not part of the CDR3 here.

ASSYPGTQY,TRBV7-2,TRBJ2-5
ASSDQGTGDGYT,TRBV5-1,TRBJ1-2
SAYSGLVISGQF,TRBV29-1,TRBJ2-1
ASSSRGGGTQY,TRBV7-2,TRBJ2-5
ASSLVGGGYNEQF,TRBV5-1,TRBJ2-1
ASSYAGTSTETQY,TRBV7-2,TRBJ2-5
ASSSLTGGVGTDTQY,TRBV27,TRBJ2-3
ASSPITSGASTDTQY,TRBV18,TRBJ2-3
ASSPQGRNQPQH,TRBV18,TRBJ1-5
ASSGQGRFDTQY,TRBV5-1,TRBJ2-3
ASSDEGEQSGELF,TRBV2,TRBJ2-2
ASSPTAQSYEQY,TRBV7-2,TRBJ2-7
ASSISNQETQY,TRBV19,TRBJ2-5
ASSQLPGQGHLT,TRBV4-1,TRBJ1-2
ASSPRRGGGTGELF,TRBV18,TRBJ2-2
SAVKGLDYGYT,TRBV29-1,TRBJ1-2
ASSRPGPSPYEQY,TRBV7-6,TRBJ2-7
ASSNRDTSYNEQF,TRBV19,TRBJ2-1
ASSFVGHYGYT,TRBV27,TRBJ1-2
ASSLLGAHSYTDTQY,TRBV5-1,TRBJ2-3
ASSLGDDRAFGYT,TRBV7-9,TRBJ1-2
ATSGERGGPNEQF,TRBV15,TRBJ2-1
ASTTPAGGPYEQY,TRBV6-1,TRBJ2-7
ASSEVTGGLQPQH,TRBV6-1,TRBJ1-5
ASSSGGPQETQY,TRBV28,TRBJ2-5
ASSTMNTEAF,TRBV28,TRBJ1-1
ASSPGLAGGMYEQY,TRBV18,TRBJ2-7
ASRPGQGPGEQY,TRBV7-2,TRBJ2-7
ASSKGTGRAGELF,TRBV7-8,TRBJ2-2
ASSSFYEQY,TRBV5-1,.
ASRQGRGES,TRBV2,TRBJ2-7
ASSWGGGDTDTQY,TRBV5-1,TRBJ2-3
ASRPQGASYNSPLH,TRBV7-2,TRBJ1-6
ASRLAGGYNEQF,TRBV11-2,TRBJ2-1
ASSQIQGDTDTQY,TRBV4-1,TRBJ2-3
ASSLAGEQF,TRBV11-2,TRBJ2-1
AISESGHQETQY,TRBV10-3,TRBJ2-5
ASSPGPPGTIPETQY,TRBV5-6,TRBJ2-5
ASSHRDTEAF,TRBV18,TRBJ1-1
ASSASGTPSYGYT,TRBV7-2,TRBJ1-2
AWSYLGGVGYGYT,TRBV30,TRBJ1-2
ASIQETQY,TRBV5-4,TRBJ2-5
ASSLGEKLF,TRBV5-4,TRBJ1-4
ASSASGQGSYNEQF,TRBV9,TRBJ2-1
ASSRGDDTQY,TRBV5-4,TRBJ2-3
ASSHSIAKNIQY,TRBV6-5,TRBJ2-4
ASSPIAAGTGGGRTQH,TRBV28,TRBJ1-5
ASSLGPGNYEQY,TRBV5-1,TRBJ2-7
ASSNDRGETDTQY,TRBV5-1,TRBJ2-3
ASLDRVGTDTQY,TRBV2,TRBJ2-3
ASSPGQMNTEAF,TRBV18,TRBJ1-1
ASSPVVAGAYEQY,TRBV5-1,TRBJ2-7
ASDRFSTDTQY,TRBV7-9,TRBJ2-3
SVATGDSNQPQH,TRBV29-1,TRBJ1-5
ASSLTPYVPDADTQY,TRBV5-1,TRBJ2-3
ASSFSPGNTIY,TRBV5-1,TRBJ1-3
ASSLVVAGAGYEQF,TRBV5-1,TRBJ2-1
ASSPGGRIAYEQY,TRBV11-2,TRBJ2-7
ASSQDTGTGRAGNTIY,TRBV4-3,TRBJ1-3